These 17 T cell receptor beta chains came from one sample sequenced in a study of cytomegalovirus exposure and HLA in healthy donors. The repertoire was sequenced with immunoSEQ multiplex PCR; TCRdb's copy has only in-frame clones and lacks some. The repertoire has about 65,000 clones, about 90% of them found once; the top ten carry 1% to 1.5%. The material sequenced was PBMCs. Every receptor here comes from a young woman in good health and CMV-seronegative.

J is TRBJ2-7 and V is TRBV9, with 11 bases matching TRBD2. The CDR3 covers 18 residues. The V gene's germline CDR1 is SGDLS and CDR2 YYNGEE. The V segment lost 0 bases and the J segment 2 bases; nucleotides outside the gene matches: 10. The CDR3, as DNA: TGTGCCAGCAGCGTAGCTACGGGGACTAGCGGACACACCTACGAGCAGTACTTC. Amino acids: CASSVATGTSGHTYEQYF.

V and J are TRBV10-3 and TRBJ2-7, with D tentatively TRBD1 (5 bases). V was trimmed by 4 bases and J by 3 bases, leaving 10 bases between them. CDR3 length equals 13 residues. Looked up from germline, CDR1 is ENHRY and CDR2 is SYGVKD. CDR3 sequence: CAISGGHGYEQYF. The DNA of the CDR3 is TGTGCCATCAGTGGTGGACACGGCTACGAGCAGTACTTC.

The chain uses TRBV6-5 and TRBJ2-7; weak D call: TRBD1 (6 bases). Between the trimmed V and J ends, which lost 0 bases and 4 bases, there was a span of 16 bases. The CDR3 spans 16 residues. From germline, CDR1 is MNHEY and CDR2 SVGAGI. CDR3 nucleotides: TGTGCCAGCAGTTACTCCGAGACAGGAGGCCGATACGAGCAGTACTTC. It codes for CASSYSETGGRYEQYF.

This sequence joins TRBV10-3 and TRBJ1-2, with a tentative D call TRBD1 (6 bases). CDR1 and CDR2 (germline): ENHRY, SYGVKD. CDR3 size: 14 residues. V shed 6 bases and J shed 4 bases, with 15 bases lying between them. The CDR3 loop is CAIRGGGGGYGYTF. In nucleotides, the CDR3 is TGTGCCATCAGGGGCGGCGGGGGCGGCTATGGCTACACCTTC.

The chain is built from TRBV25-1 and TRBJ2-5; D not resolved. The length of the CDR3 is 14 residues. Trimming stripped 5 bases from V and 4 bases from J, with 14 bases between. Germline loops: CDR1 MGHDK, CDR2 SYGVNS. This CDR3 is CASSPDPSGETQYF. The CDR3 DNA is TGTGCCAGCAGTCCTGATCCGTCCGGAGAGACCCAGTACTTC.

The chain joins TRBV6-4 to TRBJ2-7; TRBD2 agrees at 12 bases. CDR3 length equals 18 residues. Germline CDR1 MRHNA, CDR2 SNTAGT. The V and J ends lost 2 bases and 5 bases, in that order; junction bases with no gene match: 13. This chain's CDR3 is CASSDGAGGLAGSNEQYF. The CDR3 nucleotides read TGTGCCAGCAGTGACGGGGCCGGAGGACTAGCGGGATCCAACGAGCAGTACTTC.

The rearrangement uses TRBV2 and TRBJ1-1, with D uncertain. Trimming stripped 3 bases from V and 0 bases from J, with 8 bases between. The CDR3 has 14 residues. Germline-derived CDR1 and CDR2 are SNHLY and FYNNEI. The CDR3 reads CASSDPNLNTEAFF. In nucleotides, the CDR3 is TGTGCCAGCAGTGACCCCAACTTGAACACTGAAGCTTTCTTT.

The chain links TRBV19 to TRBJ1-1; 7 nucleotides agree with TRBD1. Germline V CDR1 and CDR2: LNHDA, SQIVND (reference sequence). V shed 6 bases, J shed 5 bases, and the junction held 6 bases outside the gene matches. The CDR3 loop spans 13 amino acids. The CDR3 bases are TGTGCCAGTAGGGGCAGGGGGAGAACTGAAGCTTTCTTT. This translates into CASRGRGRTEAFF.

The V gene is TRBV10-1, the J gene TRBJ1-6; 9 positions agree with TRBD1. The V gene's germline CDR1 is WNHNN and CDR2 SYGVQD (reference sequence). The CDR3 is 15 residues long. V shed 2 bases and J 7 bases; nucleotides not matched to a gene: 3. The CDR3 here is CASSESGTGNSPLHF. The CDR3 coding sequence is TGCGCCAGCAGTGAGAGTGGGACAGGGAATTCACCCCTCCACTTT.

The chain carries TRBV9 and TRBJ1-6; tentative D call: TRBD1 (6 bases). The germline V and J ends were trimmed by 7 bases and 8 bases, with 22 bases remaining between them. The CDR3 spans 16 residues. The germline CDR1 and CDR2 sequences are SGDLS and YYNGEE. CDR3 nucleotide sequence: TGTGCCAGCGGTTCTACGACAGGTCGGATGGATTCACCCCTCCACTTT. Translation gives CASGSTTGRMDSPLHF. The variable domain in full, with the rest retrieved from reference TRBV9 and TRBJ1-6, is DSGVTQTPKHLITATGQRVTLRCSPRSGDLSVYWYQQSLDQGLQFLIQYYNGEERAKGNILERFSAQQFPDLHSELNLSSLELGDSALYFCASGSTTGRMDSPLHFGNGTRLTVT.

V gene TRBV4-1 combines with J gene TRBJ2-1; D is uncertain. Germline CDR1 and CDR2: MGHRA and YSYEKL. The CDR3 is made up of 16 amino acids. The V end was cut by 4 bases, the J end by 0 bases, with 13 bases between. The CDR3 loop reads CASSPPSYSSYNEQFF. The CDR3 DNA follows: TGCGCCAGCAGCCCCCCCTCGTATAGCTCCTACAATGAGCAGTTCTTC.

This clone was found once. This chain uses TRBV28 with TRBJ2-1; possibly TRBD2 for D (6 bases). Looked up from germline, CDR1 is MDHEN and CDR2 is SYDVKM. CDR3 length: 15 amino acids. V lost 5 bases and J lost 1, with 12 bases in between. CDR3 sequence reads: CASSRGGPSYNEQFF. CDR3 DNA sequence: TGTGCCAGCAGTCGGGGAGGACCTTCCTACAATGAGCAGTTCTTC.

This clone was recorded only once. V usage is TRBV6-1 and J usage is TRBJ1-1, with 8 bases fitting TRBD1. V was clipped by 7 bases and J by 4 bases; unmatched bases: 11. In germline, CDR1 is MNHNS, CDR2 SASEGT. The CDR3 totals 15 residues. This CDR3 reads CASNQGTGGSTEAFF. DNA for the CDR3: TGTGCCAGCAACCAAGGGACAGGAGGAAGCACTGAAGCTTTCTTT.

This chain links TRBV28 with TRBJ1-6, with a tentative D call TRBD1 (5 bases). In germline, CDR1 is MDHEN, CDR2 SYDVKM. V was shortened by 1 base and J by 7 bases, with 14 bases between the two germline ends. The CDR3 runs to 16 residues. The CDR3 region has the DNA TGTGCCAGCAGTTTATACCTAGGGCAGGGAAATTCACCCCTCCACTTT. It encodes CASSLYLGQGNSPLHF.

The V gene is TRBV20-1, the J gene TRBJ1-2; D ambiguous. Germline CDR1 and CDR2: DFQATT and SNEGSKA (reference sequence). Trimming took 4 bases from V and 9 from J, leaving 9 bases between them. The CDR3 runs to 10 residues. CDR3 nucleotide sequence: TGCAGTGCTAAACGGGAGAGCTACACCTTC. It yields the protein CSAKRESYTF.

The chain employs TRBV5-1 and TRBJ2-7; 8 bases fit TRBD2. Trimming cost V 0 bases and J 4 bases; bases outside gene matches: 18. This CDR3 spans 19 amino acids. Per germline, CDR1 SGHRS and CDR2 YFSETQ. The CDR3 loop reads CASSLALGSGIVFGYEQYF. In nucleotides, the CDR3 is TGCGCCAGCAGCTTGGCCTTGGGTAGCGGGATCGTCTTCGGTTACGAGCAGTACTTC.

The chain employs TRBV14 and TRBJ1-6; no clear D gene. Germline V gives CDR1 SGHDN, CDR2 FVKESK. Between the trimmed V and J ends, which lost 2 bases and 2 bases, there was a span of 16 bases. This CDR3 has 18 amino acids. CDR3 loop: CASSQPGKGAPYNSPLHF. CDR3 bases: TGTGCCAGCAGCCAACCCGGGAAAGGTGCTCCCTATAATTCACCCCTCCACTTT.